This T cell receptor beta chain was retrieved from a study of shared clonotypes between healthy human individuals. CDR1 and CDR2 (germline): GTSNPN, SVGIG (reference sequence). This CDR3 has 15 amino acids. Trimming removed 4 bases from V and 3 bases from J, with 15 bases in between. This clone was recorded once. The table came from immunoSEQ multiplex PCR; TCRdb's copy has only in-frame clones and leaves some out. The sample includes over a million clones, about 74% seen only once; the top ten take approximately 1.5%. This chain connects TRBV30 to TRBJ1-4; D not certain. Sequenced material: memory CD4+ T cells sorted from blood. Subset denoted: CD45RA-negative fraction. This TCR was recovered from a young man in good health. The CDR3 sequence is CAWKQAGSANEKLFF. The CDR3, as DNA: TGTGCCTGGAAGCAGGCCGGGAGTGCTAATGAAAAACTGTTTTTT.